This T cell receptor beta chain was captured by sequencing in a study of CD8+ T cells in alopecia areata. Study-wide context: Severity in treated patients was scored by percentage of scalp area affected.

Stated treatment: oral pan-JAK inhibitor, 5-10 mg twice daily. The germline CDR1 and CDR2 sequences are SGHNT and YYREEE (reference sequence). The J segment lost 4 bases and the V segment lost 4 bases, leaving 7 bases of the junction unmatched. CDR3 size: 14 residues. Extraction and reverse transcription of RNA yielded cDNA as the sequencing template. Produced via immunoSEQ multiplex PCR; TCRdb's table is partial and in-frame only. The sample lists around 180,000 clones, approximately 57% occurring once. This clone was seen only once. The TCR was taken from a human donor with alopecia areata. The chain uses TRBV5-4 and TRBJ2-7; 8 bases are a match to TRBD1. Sequenced material: CD4+ T cells sorted from blood, taken at week 24, from a patient treated with tofacitinib. CDR3 DNA sequence: TGTGCCAGCAGCGTGAGGACAGGGATGTACGAGCAGTACTTC. Encoded protein: CASSVRTGMYEQYF.